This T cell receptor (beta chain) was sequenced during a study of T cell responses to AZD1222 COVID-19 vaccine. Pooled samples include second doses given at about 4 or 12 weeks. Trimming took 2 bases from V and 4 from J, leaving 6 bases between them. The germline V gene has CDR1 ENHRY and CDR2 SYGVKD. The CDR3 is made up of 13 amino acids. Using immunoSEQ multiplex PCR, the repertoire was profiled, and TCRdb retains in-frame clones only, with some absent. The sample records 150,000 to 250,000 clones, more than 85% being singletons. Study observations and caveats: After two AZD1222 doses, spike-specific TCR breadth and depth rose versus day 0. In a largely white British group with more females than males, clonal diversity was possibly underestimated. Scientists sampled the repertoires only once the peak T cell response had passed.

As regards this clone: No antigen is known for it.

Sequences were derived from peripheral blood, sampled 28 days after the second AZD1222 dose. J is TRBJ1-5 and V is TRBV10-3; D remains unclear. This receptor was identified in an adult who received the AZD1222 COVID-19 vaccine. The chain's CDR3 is CAISERSNQPQHF. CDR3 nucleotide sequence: TGTGCCATCAGTGAGCGATCAAATCAGCCCCAGCATTTT.